This is a list of T cell receptor beta chains from one sample in a study of T cells in Graves' hyperthyroidism and ophthalmopathy. Via MiXCR, TCRdb re-called the multiplex PCR reads, giving one row per CDR3 protein. This sample carries around 600,000 distinct CDR3 sequences, about a sixth of them seen once, and the ten largest clones take around 7.8%. Sequencing was done on a sample of blood. These TCRs come from a woman in her twenties or thirties with Graves' hyperthyroidism. CDR3s include the opening cysteine and the closing phenylalanine or tryptophan. The D gene is left open where the match is weak. Size tells how often a clone was seen (once, few, many) or the class of an expanded clone, and some rows leave it out.

>TRBJ2-3|TRBD2|TRBV30|many
TGTGCCTGGAGTGTCGCTAGCGGGAGCCATACGCAGTATTTT
CAWSVASGSHTQYF
>TRBJ2-3|TRBD2|TRBV20-1|-
TGCAGTGTACGACTGACTAGCGGGGTAACAGATACGCAGTATTTT
CSVRLTSGVTDTQYF
>TRBJ2-3|-|TRBV12-3/TRBV12-4|many
TGTGCCAGCAGTTTAACCCACCTTCAGGGCCTCGGGGGTACGCAGTATTTT
CASSLTHLQGLGGTQYF
>TRBJ1-2|-|TRBV2|-
TGTGCCAGCAGTGTTGGAGCGGCTAACTATGGCTACACCTTC
CASSVGAANYGYTF
>TRBJ2-7|TRBD2|TRBV18|few
TGTGCCAGCTCACCACCCCCGAGCGGGAGGGCCTCCGAGCAGTACTTC
CASSPPPSGRASEQYF
>TRBJ2-7|-|TRBV15|few
TGTGCCGCCCGGGGAAGTGGGCAGCCCTACGAGCAGTACTTC
CAARGSGQPYEQYF
>TRBJ2-2|TRBD1|TRBV6-9|few
TGTGCCAGCAGTTTAAGGGACAGGGTCGGGGAGCTGTTTTTT
CASSLRDRVGELFF
>TRBJ2-2|TRBD2|TRBV7-9|few
TGTGCCAGCAGCTCGAAAGAATCGACTAGCTCGAACACCGGGGAGCTGTTTTTT
CASSSKESTSSNTGELFF
>TRBJ1-1|TRBD1|TRBV7-6|few
TGTGCCAGCAGCTTAGGTGAGGACAGGACTGAAGCTTTCTTT
CASSLGEDRTEAFF
>TRBJ1-1|-|TRBV15|many
TGTGCCACCAGCACATACAGGCTGAACACTGAAGCTTTCTTT
CATSTYRLNTEAFF
>TRBJ2-5|TRBD2|TRBV13|many
TGTGCCAGCAGCAGGGGACTAGCGGTAGAGACCCAGTACTTC
CASSRGLAVETQYF
>TRBJ1-6|-|TRBV6-1|few
TGTGCCAGCAGCGGACAGAGCAATAATTCACCCCTCCACTTT
CASSGQSNNSPLHF
>TRBJ1-1|-|TRBV5-1|many
TGCGCCAGCAGCTTGGAGAGGGGCACTGAAGCTTTCTTT
CASSLERGTEAFF
>TRBJ2-5|-|TRBV6-2/TRBV6-3|-
TGTGCCAGCAGTTCACTAGAGAGGGAGTACTTC
CASSSLEREYF
>TRBJ2-2|-|TRBV2|many
TGTGCCAGCAGTGAAGTTGGGACTGATACCGGGGAGCTGTTTTTT
CASSEVGTDTGELFF
>TRBJ2-3|-|TRBV18|many
TGTGCCAGCTCACGGCTGAGCACAGATACGCAGTATTTT
CASSRLSTDTQYF
>TRBJ1-6|-|TRBV30|few
TGTGCCTGGACGGCGGAGGGCGGCTATAATTCACCCCTCCACTTT
CAWTAEGGYNSPLHF
>TRBJ2-1|-|TRBV5-1|many
TGCGCCAGCAGCTCCCCGCCGACCAGCTCCTACAATGAGCAGTTCTTC
CASSSPPTSSYNEQFF
>TRBJ2-1|-|TRBV29-1|many
TGCAGCGTTGTTTTCCTGGAGGCCGGGGATGTCTACAATGAGCAGTTCTTC
CSVVFLEAGDVYNEQFF
>TRBJ2-1|TRBD1|TRBV4-3|many
TGCGCCAGCAGCCCAAACAGGGGTGAGTGGCGCGATGAGCAGTTCTTC
CASSPNRGEWRDEQFF
>TRBJ2-4|TRBD1|TRBV11-2|many
TGTGCCAGCAGCTTAAGAGGGACAGGGGAGAATCAGTACTTC
CASSLRGTGENQYF
>TRBJ2-7|-|TRBV5-6|-
TGTGCCAGCAGCTCCACTAAGAGCTCTATTATAACTTCCTACGAGCAGTACTTC
CASSSTKSSIITSYEQYF
>TRBJ1-2|TRBD1|TRBV7-2|many
TGTGCCAGCACCCTGGGAGGAGAGACAGGGGATAGGGGTTATGGCTACACCTTC
CASTLGGETGDRGYGYTF
>TRBJ1-5|-|TRBV10-3|few
TGTGCCATCAGTGAGTCGTACCTAATTGGCAATCAGCCCCAGCATTTT
CAISESYLIGNQPQHF
>TRBJ1-4|-|TRBV7-6|-
TGTGCCAGCAGCCAATATCACAGGGATAATAATGAAAAACTGTTTTTT
CASSQYHRDNNEKLFF
>TRBJ1-3|-|TRBV27|-
TGTGCCAGCAGTTTAATGGGATACGGAAACACCATATATTTT
CASSLMGYGNTIYF
>TRBJ2-3|-|TRBV6-1|many
TGTGCCAGCAGGCTACAGGGTGGAGATACGCAGTATTTT
CASRLQGGDTQYF
>TRBJ1-1|-|TRBV12-3/TRBV12-4|few
TGTGCCAGCAGTTTCTCGGGGGCGCGTGCCACTGAAGCTTTCTTT
CASSFSGARATEAFF
>TRBJ2-1|-|TRBV7-2|many
TGTGCCAGCAGCTTCTTGGGGAAAAGCTCCTACAATGAGCAGTTCTTC
CASSFLGKSSYNEQFF
>TRBJ2-1|TRBD2|TRBV28|-
TGTGCCAGCCCCCCCGCGGGAGGGCCATTTGAGCAGTTCTTC
CASPPAGGPFEQFF
>TRBJ1-2|-|TRBV7-2|few
TGTGCCAGCAGCCGAGACGGCGACTATGGCTACACCTTC
CASSRDGDYGYTF
>TRBJ1-2|-|TRBV12-3/TRBV12-4|many
TGTGCCAGCAAGGGAGGACGGCCCTATGGCTACACCTTC
CASKGGRPYGYTF
>TRBJ1-4|-|TRBV6-1|few
TGTGCCAGCAGCCCTCGGGGGAGTACTAATGAAAAACTGTTTTTT
CASSPRGSTNEKLFF
>TRBJ2-7|-|TRBV18|many
TGTGCCAGCTCCAACCAAGAGGGCGATCGGGTCGAGCAGTACTTC
CASSNQEGDRVEQYF
>TRBJ2-5|-|TRBV7-9|few
TGTGCCAGCAGCTTACCCAAGACGTCTACGAAAGAGACCCAGTACTTC
CASSLPKTSTKETQYF
>TRBJ1-1|TRBD1|TRBV15|few
TGTGCCACCCACACAGGGGACACTGAAGCTTTCTTT
CATHTGDTEAFF
>TRBJ2-7|-|TRBV30|many
TGTGCCTGGAGTGCGGGACTCTCGAGGGAGCAGTACTTC
CAWSAGLSREQYF
>TRBJ2-1|-|TRBV11-2|many
TGTGCCAGCAGCTTAGGACTAGAGAGGACCAATGAGCAGTTCTTC
CASSLGLERTNEQFF
>TRBJ2-5|TRBD2|TRBV2|-
TGTGCCAGCAGGGAAGCTAGCGGGGGGGCAGAGACCCAGTACTTC
CASREASGGAETQYF
>TRBJ2-1|TRBD2|TRBV5-1|many
TGCGCCAGCACGGGGGAGGGCCCCTACAATGAGCAGTTCTTC
CASTGEGPYNEQFF
>TRBJ2-5|-|TRBV18|-
TGTGCCAGCTCACCACCCGAGACTACGCTCGCGACCCAGTACTTC
CASSPPETTLATQYF
>TRBJ2-5|-|TRBV6-2/TRBV6-3|many
TGTGCCAGCAGTTACTCGCTGGTGGGCCCGGAGACCCAGTACTTC
CASSYSLVGPETQYF
>TRBJ2-7|-|TRBV7-6|many
TGTGCCAGCAGCCCTACGTGGGGGAATAGGGACGAGCAGTACTTC
CASSPTWGNRDEQYF
>TRBJ1-4|-|TRBV15|-
TGTGCCACCAGAGTTGGGCCTAATGAAAAACTGTTTTTT
CATRVGPNEKLFF
>TRBJ2-7|TRBD2|TRBV7-9|many
TGTGCCAGCACTATAGCGGGAGACATGTACGAGCAGTACTTC
CASTIAGDMYEQYF